The 14 T cell receptor beta chains presented below share a single source sample, sequenced in a study of T cell responses to AZD1222 COVID-19 vaccine. Produced via immunoSEQ multiplex PCR; TCRdb's table is partial and in-frame only. The table lists 100,000 to 150,000 clones, around 90% of them singletons, with under 1.2% in the top ten. Sequences were derived from peripheral blood, sampled 28 days after the second AZD1222 dose. These TCRs come from an adult who received the AZD1222 COVID-19 vaccine.

The chain joins TRBV30 to TRBJ2-7; 7 bases agree with TRBD1. The V and J ends lost 0 bases and 2 bases, in that order; junction bases with no gene match: 13. Germline V gives CDR1 GTSNPN, CDR2 SVGIG (reference sequence). This CDR3 comprises 17 residues. In DNA, the CDR3 is TGTGCCTGGAGTGTACCCCAAGGTGGGACAGTTCCCTACGAGCAGTACTTC. Translation: CAWSVPQGGTVPYEQYF.

This chain's CDR3 is CASSPGYNQPQHF. The CDR3 DNA reads as TGTGCCAGCAGTCCAGGGTACAATCAGCCCCAGCATTTT. The V and J genes are TRBV6-5 and TRBJ1-5, with D possibly being TRBD1 (5 bases). CDR1 and CDR2 (germline): MNHEY, SVGAGI. This CDR3 comprises 13 residues. Trimming shortened V by 5 bases and J by 3 bases, and 8 bases separated the two germline ends.

CDR3 in DNA: TGTGCCAGCAGTAACGGGATGCGTAATTCACCCCTCCACTTT. Protein product: CASSNGMRNSPLHF. This chain connects TRBV6-5 to TRBJ1-6; D remains unclear. Deletions cut 5 bases from V and 6 bases from J, with 11 bases between. CDR1 is MNHEY, CDR2 SVGAGI, per germline. The CDR3 consists of 14 residues.

This rearrangement joins TRBV5-1 to TRBJ1-1; 7 nucleotides match TRBD1. V was clipped by 2 bases and J by 0 bases; unmatched bases: 7. The CDR3 is made up of 16 amino acids. Per germline, CDR1 SGHRS and CDR2 YFSETQ. The CDR3 DNA reads TGCGCCAGCAGCTTCGGAGGGGGCCTGATGAACACTGAAGCTTTCTTT. Its protein product is CASSFGGGLMNTEAFF. The variable domain in full, with the rest retrieved from reference TRBV5-1 and TRBJ1-1, is KAGVTQTPRYLIKTRGQQVTLSCSPISGHRSVSWYQQTPGQGLQFLFEYFSETQRNKGNFPGRFSGRQFSNSRSEMNVSTLELGDSALYLCASSFGGGLMNTEAFFGQGTRLTVV.

This clone occurred once. The genes are TRBV28 and TRBJ1-3, with D uncertain. The V end lost 1 base, the J end lost 0 bases, and 4 bases lay between the germline ends. The CDR3 extends over 14 amino acids. CDR1 is MDHEN, CDR2 SYDVKM, per germline. CDR3 bases: TGTGCCAGCAGTTTATCTGACTCTGGAAACACCATATATTTT. Protein sequence: CASSLSDSGNTIYF.

In this sample, this clone turned up once. The V gene is TRBV28, the J gene TRBJ1-5, with D unresolved. The germline V and J ends were trimmed by 7 bases and 4 bases, with 8 bases remaining between them. This CDR3 is built from 12 residues. Germline CDR1 is MDHEN and CDR2 is SYDVKM. The CDR3 reads CASIAWNQPQHF. For the CDR3, the DNA is TGTGCCAGCATTGCATGGAATCAGCCCCAGCATTTT.

The chain links TRBV5-1 to TRBJ2-5; 15 positions agree with TRBD2. Germline V CDR1 and CDR2: SGHRS, YFSETQ. Trimming at V came to 3 bases and at J to 4 bases, leaving 1 base not matched to a gene. This CDR3 contains 15 residues. CDR3 in amino acids: CASSSGLAGGETQYF. The CDR3 DNA reads as TGCGCCAGCAGCTCGGGACTAGCGGGAGGAGAGACCCAGTACTTC.

This clone was seen only once. The chain's CDR3 is CASKYGYSQFF. In DNA, the CDR3 is TGTGCCAGCAAATACGGGTATTCGCAGTTCTTC. This rearrangement joins TRBV12-3 or TRBV12-4 to TRBJ2-1; D gene ambiguous. The CDR3 sequence is 11 residues long. V lost 7 bases to trimming and J lost 12 bases, with 13 bases between them.

This clone was picked up one time. CDR3 protein: CASSQVDNYGYTF. The CDR3 DNA reads as TGTGCCAGCAGCCAAGTGGATAACTATGGCTACACCTTC. The chain uses TRBV4-2 and TRBJ1-2; no reliable D call. Germline V CDR1 and CDR2: LGHNA, YNFKEQ. This CDR3 has 13 amino acids. V lost 1 base and J lost 1, with 4 bases in between.

The table lists this clone with a few counts. This chain uses TRBV5-4 with TRBJ2-1; D may correspond to TRBD1 or TRBD2 (6 bases each). Trimming removed 7 bases from V and 1 base from J, with 9 bases in between. The CDR3 runs to 13 residues. The germline gives CDR1 SGHNT, CDR2 YYREEE (reference sequence). The CDR3: CASRGGSYNEQFF. The DNA for the CDR3 is TGTGCCAGCCGAGGGGGGTCCTACAATGAGCAGTTCTTC. Full variable domain (missing parts from reference TRBV5-4 and TRBJ2-1): ETGVTQSPTHLIKTRGQQVTLRCSSQSGHNTVSWYQQALGQGPQFIFQYYREEENGRGNFPPRFSGLQFPNYSSELNVNALELDDSALYLCASRGGSYNEQFFGPGTRLTVL.

The chain has TRBV30 and TRBJ1-2, with D perhaps matching TRBD1 (5 bases). Looked up from germline, CDR1 is GTSNPN and CDR2 is SVGIG (reference sequence). The CDR3 has 13 amino acids. The V end lost 0 bases, the J end lost 8 bases, and 13 bases lay between the germline ends. The CDR3 DNA sequence: TGTGCCTGGAGTGTATATCGCAGGGCAGGCTACACCTTC. Translating it yields CAWSVYRRAGYTF.

The chain has TRBV27 and TRBJ1-2; unclear D gene. V was trimmed by 6 bases and J by 7 bases, leaving 15 bases between them. Germline loops: CDR1 MNHEY, CDR2 SMNVEV (reference sequence). This CDR3 is built from 13 residues. In DNA, the CDR3 is TGTGCCAGCAGCCTCGACAAGTCTCTTGGCTACACCTTC. It is translated as CASSLDKSLGYTF.

The J gene is TRBJ1-2, the V gene TRBV28; 7 bases fit TRBD1. Germline V lookup: CDR1 MDHEN, CDR2 SYDVKM. V shed 6 bases and J 6 bases; nucleotides not matched to a gene: 13. This CDR3 region has 15 residues. Here the CDR3 reads CASRPEAGTEDGYTF. CDR3 coding DNA: TGTGCCAGCAGACCCGAAGCCGGGACAGAGGATGGCTACACCTTC.

The chain has TRBV2 and TRBJ2-1; 9 bases line up with TRBD2. Trimming removed 7 bases from V and 7 bases from J; junction bases left unmatched: 8. The CDR3 has 14 amino acids. The germline gives CDR1 SNHLY, CDR2 FYNNEI. CDR3 sequence (DNA): TGTGCCAGCAATTTAGCGGGAGTAAGAAATGAGCAGTTCTTC. Translating it yields CASNLAGVRNEQFF.